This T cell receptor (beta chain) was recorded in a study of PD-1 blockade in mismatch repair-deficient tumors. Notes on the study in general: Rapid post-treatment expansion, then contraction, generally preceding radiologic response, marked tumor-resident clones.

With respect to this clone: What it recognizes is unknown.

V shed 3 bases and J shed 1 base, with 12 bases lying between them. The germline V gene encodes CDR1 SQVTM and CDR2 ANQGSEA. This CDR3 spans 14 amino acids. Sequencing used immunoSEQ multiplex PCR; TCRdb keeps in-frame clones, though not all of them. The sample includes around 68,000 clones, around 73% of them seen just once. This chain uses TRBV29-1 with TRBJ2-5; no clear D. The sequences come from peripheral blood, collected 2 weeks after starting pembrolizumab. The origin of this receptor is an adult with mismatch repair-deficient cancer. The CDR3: CSVELPSSQETQYF. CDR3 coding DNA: TGCAGCGTTGAGCTTCCATCGTCCCAAGAGACCCAGTACTTC.